The 15 T cell receptor beta chains reported below all come from one sample, sequenced in a study of cytomegalovirus exposure and HLA in healthy donors. Amplification used 60 Vbeta primers and 13 Jbeta primers. TCRdb keeps only in-frame clones here, not all; method: immunoSEQ multiplex PCR. Of 200,000 or so clones listed, 82% are singletons. Sequenced material: PBMCs. These receptors originate from a woman between 45 and 60 years old in good health and CMV-seropositive.

This clone turned up a few times. The genes are TRBV29-1 and TRBJ2-3, with 8 bases identical to TRBD1. Unmatched junction bases numbered 3, after V lost 3 bases and J lost 4 bases. The CDR3 is made up of 13 amino acids. Germline lookup yields CDR1 SQVTM and CDR2 ANQGSEA. CDR3 nucleotide sequence: TGCAGCGTTGAGGGACAGGCAGCAGATACGCAGTATTTT. It is translated as CSVEGQAADTQYF.

This chain connects TRBV5-1 to TRBJ2-3; 10 bases map to TRBD2. Germline trimming cut 6 bases from V and 14 bases from J; bases unmatched to any gene: 15. Per germline, CDR1 SGHRS and CDR2 YFSETQ. The CDR3 runs 14 residues. The CDR3 protein is CASKSGTSVWGGYF. Here the CDR3 DNA reads TGCGCCAGCAAATCCGGGACTAGCGTCTGGGGGGGGTATTTT.

This sequence joins TRBV29-1 and TRBJ1-1; 7 positions agree with TRBD1. The CDR3 runs 17 residues. Germline V gene data show CDR1 as SQVTM and CDR2 as ANQGSEA. CDR3 sequence: CTVGSGGTENMNTEAFF. The CDR3 region has the DNA TGCACCGTAGGGTCGGGGGGGACAGAAAATATGAACACTGAAGCTTTCTTT.

This sequence joins TRBV14 and TRBJ2-6, with a possible D match to TRBD2 (6 bases). Germline V gene sequence: CDR1 SGHDN, CDR2 FVKESK. V gave up 0 bases and J gave up 0 bases, with 9 bases separating them. The CDR3 totals 17 residues. The CDR3 DNA reads as TGTGCCAGCAGCCAAGAGCAGGGACTCTCTGGGGCCAACGTCCTGACTTTC. Translating gives CASSQEQGLSGANVLTF.

The V and J genes are TRBV9 and TRBJ1-4, with 8 nucleotides matching TRBD1. Trimming took 4 bases from V and 8 from J; bases not matched to a gene: 7. Germline values: CDR1 SGDLS, CDR2 YYNGEE. The CDR3 loop spans 14 amino acids. The CDR3 DNA reads as TGTGCCAGCAGCAAGGGACAGGCCGGGGAAAAACTGTTTTTT. This encodes CASSKGQAGEKLFF.

This clone has more than one count but fewer than ten. The chain has TRBV11-2 and TRBJ1-3; D is possibly TRBD1 (5 bases). The germline V gene encodes CDR1 SGHAT and CDR2 FQNNGV. The CDR3 is made up of 16 amino acids. V lost 2 bases and J lost 2, with 13 bases in between. The DNA of the CDR3 is TGTGCCAGCAGCTTAACCGGGAGGGGAGCTGGAAACACCATATATTTT. It yields the protein CASSLTGRGAGNTIYF. The full variable domain, rest sourced from reference TRBV11-2 and TRBJ1-3, is EAGVAQSPRYKIIEKRQSVAFWCNPISGHATLYWYQQILGQGPKLLIQFQNNGVVDDSQLPKDRFSAERLKGVDSTLKIQPAKLEDSAVYLCASSLTGRGAGNTIYFGEGSWLTVV.

The chain has TRBV11-2 and TRBJ2-1; 9 bases match TRBD2. The CDR3 has 15 amino acids. The trim removed 0 bases at V and 9 bases at J, leaving 6 bases unmatched. The germline gives CDR1 SGHAT, CDR2 FQNNGV. The CDR3 DNA is TGTGCCAGCAGCTTAGATGGGTGGCGGGGGGGTGAGCAGTTCTTC. Translated, it gives CASSLDGWRGGEQFF.

On this clone itself: Other DNA sequences from this sample encode an identical CDR3 as well. V and J are TRBV5-1 and TRBJ2-3; 8 bases align to TRBD2. V dropped 0 bases and J dropped 0; count of bases not matched to a gene: 0. CDR1 is SGHRS and CDR2 is YFSETQ in the germline V gene. The CDR3 sequence is 15 residues long. The DNA of the CDR3 is TGCGCCAGCAGCTTGGGACTAGCGAGCACAGATACGCAGTATTTT. Protein: CASSLGLASTDTQYF.

This clone has more than one count but fewer than ten. One end of the junction is discordant with germline, which a read error may explain. This chain joins TRBV10-3 and TRBJ2-3; D might be TRBD1 (5 bases). Per the germline V gene, CDR1 is ENHRY and CDR2 is SYGVKD. This CDR3 is 13 amino acids long. The CDR3 DNA follows: TGTGCCGTCAGGGAACAGGTATCTGATACGCAGTATTTT. Translating it yields CAVREQVSDTQYF.

The chain is built from TRBV29-1 and TRBJ1-1, with TRBD1 matching 12 bases. V trimming: 6 bases; J trimming: 3 bases; junction bases outside the gene matches: 5. Germline V gene data show CDR1 as SQVTM and CDR2 as ANQGSEA. CDR3 length: 14 amino acids. This CDR3 is CSVWDRGRYTEAFF. CDR3 in DNA: TGCAGCGTCTGGGACAGGGGGCGATACACTGAAGCTTTCTTT. Complete variable domain (other parts from reference TRBV29-1 and TRBJ1-1): SAVISQKPSRDICQRGTSLTIQCQVDSQVTMMFWYRQQPGQSLTLIATANQGSEATYESGFVIDKFPISRPNLTFSTLTVSNMSPEDSSIYLCSVWDRGRYTEAFFGQGTRLTVV.

V usage is TRBV19 and J usage is TRBJ2-1; D is perhaps TRBD2 (5 bases). Germline CDR1 is LNHDA and CDR2 is SQIVND (reference sequence). With 9 bases removed from V and 3 bases from J, the gap between germline ends came to 12 bases. The CDR3 contains 13 residues. The chain's CDR3 is CASQLADYNEQFF. The CDR3, as DNA: TGTGCCAGCCAGCTAGCTGACTACAATGAGCAGTTCTTC. The variable domain in full, completed from reference TRBV19 and TRBJ2-1, reads DGGITQSPKYLFRKEGQNVTLSCEQNLNHDAMYWYRQDPGQGLRLIYYSQIVNDFQKGDIAEGYSVSREKKESFPLTVTSAQKNPTAFYLCASQLADYNEQFFGPGTRLTVL.

The chain links TRBV6-1 to TRBJ2-7, with a possible D match to TRBD1 (7 bases). Trimming shortened V by 2 bases and J by 6 bases, and 20 bases separated the two germline ends. Germline V lookup: CDR1 MNHNS, CDR2 SASEGT. CDR3 size: 16 residues. This CDR3 is CASSENFAGGRGEQYF. Written as DNA, the CDR3 is TGTGCCAGCAGTGAAAATTTTGCAGGGGGGAGAGGCGAGCAGTACTTC.

The V call is TRBV9, the J call TRBJ1-6; 8 bases are shared with TRBD1. Germline V CDR1 and CDR2: SGDLS, YYNGEE. V was clipped by 0 bases and J by 10 bases; unmatched bases: 6. This CDR3 contains 15 residues. The DNA of the CDR3 is TGTGCCAGCAGCGTAGATGGGACAGGATGGTCACCCCTCCACTTT. Protein product: CASSVDGTGWSPLHF.

The rearrangement links TRBV11-2 to TRBJ2-1; unclear D gene. CDR1 and CDR2 from the germline V gene are SGHAT and FQNNGV. The CDR3 is made up of 13 amino acids. V was trimmed by 0 bases and J by 4 bases, leaving 4 bases between them. CDR3 nucleotides: TGTGCCAGCAGCTTAGAAGAGTACAATGAGCAGTTCTTC. Protein product: CASSLEEYNEQFF.

The CDR3 DNA reads as TGTGCCAGCTCACGACAGGGGTTGGGTCAAGAGACCCAGTACTTC. Translation gives CASSRQGLGQETQYF. This chain connects TRBV18 to TRBJ2-5, with 8 bases lining up with TRBD1. The trim removed 4 bases at V and 2 bases at J, leaving 6 bases unmatched. The germline CDR1 and CDR2 sequences are KGHSH and LQKENI. The CDR3 is made up of 15 amino acids. Full variable domain (remainder filled in from reference TRBV18 and TRBJ2-5): NAGVMQNPRHLVRRRGQEARLRCSPMKGHSHVYWYRQLPEEGLKFMVYLQKENIIDESGMPKERFSAEFPKEGPSILRIQQVVRGDSAAYFCASSRQGLGQETQYFGPGTRLLVL.